These 24 T cell receptor beta chains share one sample of origin, sequenced in a study of CD8+ T cells in alopecia areata. Following RNA extraction, reverse transcription yielded cDNA that acted as the sequencing template. Clones were read by immunoSEQ multiplex PCR, and TCRdb kept only the in-frame ones, dropping some. The table shows hundreds of thousands of clones, with 65% to 70% occurring only once. This material consisted of CD4+ T cells sorted from blood, taken at week 0. Source of these receptors: a human donor with alopecia areata.

The rearrangement uses TRBV14 and TRBJ2-2; no clear D gene. This CDR3 contains 14 residues. The V end lost 2 bases, the J end lost 4 bases, and 8 bases lay between the germline ends. From germline, CDR1 is SGHDN and CDR2 FVKESK. The CDR3 region is CASSQQSITGELFF. The CDR3 DNA reads as TGTGCCAGCAGCCAACAAAGTATCACCGGGGAGCTGTTTTTT.

The rearrangement links TRBV4-3 to TRBJ1-1, with 7 bases that match TRBD1. With V trimmed by 1 base and J by 2 bases, 7 bases remained unmatched. Germline V gene data show CDR1 as LGHNA and CDR2 as YSLEER. The CDR3 spans 16 residues. CDR3 nucleotides: TGCGCCAGCAGCCAAGGGTCAGGGGGAGAAAACACTGAAGCTTTCTTT. It codes for CASSQGSGGENTEAFF.

The chain has TRBV2 and TRBJ1-1; 10 bases line up with TRBD1. This CDR3 contains 13 residues. Germline CDR1 SNHLY, CDR2 FYNNEI. V lost 5 bases and J lost 5; bases outside the gene matches: 2. The CDR3 loop reads CASSLDRGTEAFF. CDR3 nucleotides: TGTGCCAGCAGTTTGGACAGGGGGACTGAAGCTTTCTTT.

V is TRBV29-1 and J is TRBJ1-2, with 8 bases matching TRBD1. The CDR3 is made up of 14 amino acids. Per the germline V gene, CDR1 is SQVTM and CDR2 is ANQGSEA. With 2 bases clipped from V and 4 bases from J, the junction kept 6 bases outside the gene matches. The CDR3 nucleotides are TGCAGCGTTGAAAGGCTCGGACAGGGCTATGGCTACACCTTC. This sequence encodes CSVERLGQGYGYTF.

The chain couples TRBV29-1 to TRBJ2-5; 7 bases fit TRBD1. This CDR3 comprises 15 residues. The ends lost 4 bases at V and 0 bases at J; junction bases unmatched: 8. Germline values: CDR1 SQVTM, CDR2 ANQGSEA. CDR3 DNA sequence: TGCAGCGTTGTAGGTAACAGGGGCTACCAAGAGACCCAGTACTTC. It translates to CSVVGNRGYQETQYF.

Details on this clone: The sample holds other DNA sequences that translate to the same CDR3. This chain links TRBV30 with TRBJ1-2, with D maybe TRBD1 (5 bases). The V and J ends lost 0 bases and 8 bases respectively, with 10 bases between them. In germline, CDR1 is GTSNPN, CDR2 SVGIG (reference sequence). This CDR3 comprises 12 residues. CDR3 sequence: CAWSVRREGYTF. Written as DNA, the CDR3 is TGTGCCTGGAGTGTACGCAGGGAAGGCTACACCTTC.

This CDR3 is CSVVVNAQYF. Here the CDR3 DNA reads TGCAGCGTTGTAGTCAACGCACAGTATTTT. The chain has TRBV29-1 and TRBJ2-3; D unclear. The CDR3 length is 10 residues. The ends were cut back, 4 bases at V and 12 bases at J, with 11 bases in the middle. Germline CDR1 SQVTM, CDR2 ANQGSEA.

The chain carries TRBV18 and TRBJ1-1, with D unclear. CDR3 length: 15 residues. The V gene's germline CDR1 is KGHSH and CDR2 LQKENI. V was pared by 3 bases and J by 0 bases, with 11 bases between. The CDR3 DNA reads TGTGCCAGCTCACCTCTGCAGGCCGTGAACACTGAAGCTTTCTTT. It yields the protein CASSPLQAVNTEAFF.

The V gene is TRBV2, the J gene TRBJ1-4; D gene ambiguous. V was cut by 4 bases and J by 6 bases, with 3 bases left in between. The CDR3 is 11 amino acids. Germline CDR1 is SNHLY and CDR2 is FYNNEI. The CDR3 here is CASSGHEKLFF. The CDR3, as DNA: TGTGCCAGCAGTGGCCATGAAAAACTGTTTTTT.

The chain is built from TRBV4-2 and TRBJ2-5, with D tentatively TRBD1 (6 bases). Germline lookup yields CDR1 LGHNA and CDR2 YNFKEQ. Trimming left V 1 base short and J 2 bases short, with 8 bases between. This CDR3 contains 14 residues. The chain's CDR3 is CASSQARGQETQYF. CDR3 sequence (DNA): TGTGCCAGCAGCCAAGCGAGGGGGCAAGAGACCCAGTACTTC.

This CDR3 reads CSVGRTTSYNEQFF. The CDR3 DNA reads TGCAGCGTTGGAAGGACTACCTCCTACAATGAGCAGTTCTTC. The chain joins TRBV29-1 to TRBJ2-1; TRBD2 is a possible D gene (6 bases). This CDR3 has 14 amino acids. CDR1 is SQVTM, CDR2 ANQGSEA, per germline. V was trimmed by 4 bases and J by 0 bases, leaving 10 bases between them.

The V gene is TRBV29-1, the J gene TRBJ2-1; a weak D match, TRBD1 (6 bases). CDR3 length equals 13 residues. Germline CDR1 reads SQVTM; CDR2 reads ANQGSEA. V was clipped by 6 bases and J by 8 bases, with 17 bases between them. In nucleotides, the CDR3 is TGCAGCGTAGAGGGGACACGAACGTATGAGCAGTTCTTC. Amino acid sequence: CSVEGTRTYEQFF.

The chain employs TRBV30 and TRBJ1-4; D uncertain. The germline V gene has CDR1 GTSNPN and CDR2 SVGIG (reference sequence). This CDR3 is 11 amino acids long. V lost 0 bases and J 13 bases, leaving 9 bases between the germline ends. The DNA for the CDR3 is TGTGCCTGGAGTGTCTCCCGAAGACTGTTTTTT. This sequence encodes CAWSVSRRLFF.

This clone was seen more than once but under ten times. The chain recombines TRBV2 with TRBJ2-7, with D perhaps matching TRBD1 (5 bases). The CDR3 runs 14 residues. Germline V gene lookup returns CDR1 SNHLY and CDR2 FYNNEI. The V gene lost 5 bases and the J gene lost 0 bases, with 11 bases spanning the gap. CDR3 residues: CASSRQLDSYEQYF. The CDR3 DNA sequence: TGTGCCAGCAGTAGACAGCTAGACTCCTACGAGCAGTACTTC.

The V call is TRBV29-1, the J call TRBJ2-1; D remains unclear. The germline V and J ends were trimmed by 8 bases and 3 bases, with 14 bases remaining between them. Per the germline V gene, CDR1 is SQVTM and CDR2 is ANQGSEA. CDR3 length: 13 residues. The CDR3 region has the DNA TGCAGCTCTGAGCAACCCCTCTACAATGAGCAGTTCTTC. Translated: CSSEQPLYNEQFF.

The chain joins TRBV2 to TRBJ1-4; D unresolved. The CDR3 loop spans 14 amino acids. Germline V gives CDR1 SNHLY, CDR2 FYNNEI. Trimming took off 4 bases at V and 3 bases at J, with 9 bases between the two ends. The CDR3 loop is CASSGAAANEKLFF. In DNA, the CDR3 is TGTGCCAGCAGTGGGGCAGCTGCTAATGAAAAACTGTTTTTT. Filled out from reference TRBV2 and TRBJ1-4, the complete variable domain reads EPEVTQTPSHQVTQMGQEVILRCVPISNHLYFYWYRQILGQKVEFLVSFYNNEISEKSEIFDDQFSVERPDGSNFTLKIRSTKLEDSAMYFCASSGAAANEKLFFGSGTQLSVL.

The chain carries TRBV11-3 and TRBJ2-3; D not resolved. Germline CDR1 SGHNT, CDR2 YENEEA. This CDR3 has 15 amino acids. Trimming cost V 5 bases and J 4 bases, with 16 bases left between them. The CDR3 DNA follows: TGTGCCAGCAGCCCAGCCGGGTCTCAGGCAGATACGCAGTATTTT. Translating gives CASSPAGSQADTQYF.

The V call is TRBV5-1, the J call TRBJ2-1; 7 bases match TRBD2. Germline values: CDR1 SGHRS, CDR2 YFSETQ. There are 16 residues in the CDR3. The V gene end was trimmed by 4 bases and the J gene end by 7 bases; junction bases not matched to a gene: 14. The CDR3 coding sequence is TGCGCCAGCAGCGACCGGGAGGCCGGGTCCGGGAATGAGCAGTTCTTC. It yields the protein CASSDREAGSGNEQFF.

The genes are TRBV2 and TRBJ2-4; D gene unclear. Deletions cut 6 bases from V and 1 base from J, with 10 bases between. The CDR3 covers 14 residues. The germline CDR1 and CDR2 sequences are SNHLY and FYNNEI. For the CDR3, the DNA is TGTGCCAGCAGATATGGCTCTGCCAAAAACATTCAGTACTTC. Its protein product is CASRYGSAKNIQYF.

Regarding this clone: Other DNA sequences in the sample encode the same CDR3. V gene TRBV29-1 combines with J gene TRBJ2-7; unclear D gene. Trimming pared 3 bases from V and 3 bases from J, leaving 6 bases between. The CDR3 is 11 amino acids. Looked up from germline, CDR1 is SQVTM and CDR2 is ANQGSEA. The chain's CDR3 is CSVERGYEQYF. CDR3 coding DNA: TGCAGCGTTGAGAGAGGCTACGAGCAGTACTTC.

The chain uses TRBV7-2 and TRBJ2-5; no reliable D call. CDR1 and CDR2 from the germline V gene are SGHTA and FQGNSA. The CDR3 extends over 12 amino acids. The V end lost 1 base, the J end lost 7 bases, and 7 bases lay between the germline ends. The CDR3 is CASSLVGRTQYF. The CDR3 bases are TGTGCCAGCAGCTTAGTTGGTCGGACCCAGTACTTC.

The chain employs TRBV9 and TRBJ2-3; D remains unclear. CDR3 size: 13 residues. V lost 4 bases and J lost 0, with 6 bases in between. The germline gives CDR1 SGDLS, CDR2 YYNGEE. CDR3 DNA: TGTGCCAGCAGCTTTCGAAGCACAGATACGCAGTATTTT. It is translated as CASSFRSTDTQYF. The whole variable domain, remainder taken from reference TRBV9 and TRBJ2-3, is DSGVTQTPKHLITATGQRVTLRCSPRSGDLSVYWYQQSLDQGLQFLIQYYNGEERAKGNILERFSAQQFPDLHSELNLSSLELGDSALYFCASSFRSTDTQYFGPGTRLTVL.

This rearrangement joins TRBV5-1 to TRBJ2-2; 10 bases fit TRBD2. After removal of 4 bases from V and 7 bases from J, the junction contained 7 bases not matched to a gene. CDR3 length equals 15 residues. Germline lookup yields CDR1 SGHRS and CDR2 YFSETQ. Here the CDR3 reads CASSIGTSEFGELFF. DNA for the CDR3: TGCGCCAGCAGCATCGGGACTAGCGAATTCGGGGAGCTGTTTTTT.

This chain uses TRBV25-1 with TRBJ2-2; D gene uncertain. Per the germline V gene, CDR1 is MGHDK and CDR2 is SYGVNS. This CDR3 is built from 12 residues. Trimming took off 5 bases at V and 5 bases at J, with 6 bases between the two ends. This CDR3 is CASSRLTGELFF. CDR3 bases: TGTGCCAGCAGTCGGCTGACCGGGGAGCTGTTTTTT.